This TCR beta chain was recovered during a study of T cells of healthy individuals. Trimming left V 1 base short and J 2 bases short, with 3 bases between. Per germline, CDR1 SGHAT and CDR2 FQNNGV. This CDR3 comprises 14 residues. This clonotype was seen a few times. TCRdb independently ran MiXCR on the 5' RACE reads; one entry per CDR3 protein. Here the sample spans around 53,000 distinct CDR3 sequences, approximately 15% being singletons. The chain employs TRBV11-2 and TRBJ2-6; D not resolved. This receptor was identified in a human donor in good health. The CDR3 region has the DNA TGTGCCAGCAGCTTAGGGGCTGGGGCCAACGTCCTGACTTTC. Its translation: CASSLGAGANVLTF.